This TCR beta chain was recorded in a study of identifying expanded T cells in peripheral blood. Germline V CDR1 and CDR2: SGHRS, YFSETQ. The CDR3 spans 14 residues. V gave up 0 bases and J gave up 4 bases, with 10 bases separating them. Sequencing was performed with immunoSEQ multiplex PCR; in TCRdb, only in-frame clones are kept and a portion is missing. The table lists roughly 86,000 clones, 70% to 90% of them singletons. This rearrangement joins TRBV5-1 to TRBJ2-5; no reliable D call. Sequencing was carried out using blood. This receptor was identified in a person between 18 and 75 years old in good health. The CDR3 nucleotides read TGCGCCAGCAGCTTGGCCTCAGAATTAGAGACCCAGTACTTC. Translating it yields CASSLASELETQYF.